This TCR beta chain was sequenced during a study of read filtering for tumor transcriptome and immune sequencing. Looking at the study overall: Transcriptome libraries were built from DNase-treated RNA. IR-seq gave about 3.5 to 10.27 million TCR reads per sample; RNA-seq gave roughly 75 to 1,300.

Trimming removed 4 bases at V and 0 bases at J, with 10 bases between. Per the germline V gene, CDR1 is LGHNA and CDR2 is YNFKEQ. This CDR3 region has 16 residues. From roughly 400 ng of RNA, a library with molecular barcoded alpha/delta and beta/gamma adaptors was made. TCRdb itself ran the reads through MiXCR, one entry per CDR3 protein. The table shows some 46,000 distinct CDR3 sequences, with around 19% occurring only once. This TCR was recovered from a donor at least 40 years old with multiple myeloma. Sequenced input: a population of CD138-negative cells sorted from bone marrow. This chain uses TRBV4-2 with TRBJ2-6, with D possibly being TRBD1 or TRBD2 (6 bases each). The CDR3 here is CASSPGARSGANVLTF. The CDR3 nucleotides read TGTGCCAGCAGCCCGGGGGCGCGCTCTGGGGCCAACGTCCTGACTTTC.